The rows below give T cell receptor beta chains drawn from one sample of a study of blood T cells in healthy people across ages. TCRdb recomputed calls from the 5' RACE reads with MiXCR, one row per CDR3 protein. Seen here are about 680,000 distinct CDR3 sequences, approximately 50% observed once, and the top ten hold around a third. Source material: blood. The receptors here all came from a woman in her fifties or sixties in good health. Each CDR3 is given with its conserved first and last residue. Each record gives: D gene, J gene, clone size, V gene, CDR3 DNA, CDR3 protein. The D gene is left open where the match is weak. Expanded clones are given a class, and other clones once, few, many or no size at all.

- TRBJ2-5 - TRBV20-1 TGCAGTGCTGAACTCAGGGGGGGAGAGACCCAGTACTTC CSAELRGGETQYF
- TRBJ2-7 - TRBV29-1 TGCAGCGTGGCCCAAGGGGACTACGAGCAGTACTTC CSVAQGDYEQYF
- TRBJ1-1 - TRBV5-1 TGCGCCAGCAGAGTAGACTCGAACACTGAAGCTTTCTTT CASRVDSNTEAFF
- TRBJ2-1 - TRBV27 TGTGCCAGCAGTTTATCGCCCACCTGGGATGAGCAGTTCTTC CASSLSPTWDEQFF
- TRBJ1-4 - TRBV7-9 TGTGCCAGCAGCCGAGCGGGTAATGAAAAACTGTTTTTT CASSRAGNEKLFF
TRBD2 TRBJ2-7 many TRBV15 TGTGCCACCAGTCGGGGGGGGAGCTCCTACGAGCAGTACTTC CATSRGGSSYEQYF
- TRBJ2-1 - TRBV20-1 TGCAGTGCTAGCGCTCATTACAATGAGCAGTTCTTC CSASAHYNEQFF
TRBD2 TRBJ2-1 - TRBV11-2 TGTGCCAGCAGCTTAGGGCCAGGACTAGCGGGAGCCTCCTACAATGAGCAGTTCTTC CASSLGPGLAGASYNEQFF
- TRBJ1-2 few TRBV4-2 TGTGCCAGCAGCCAAAGTGGGGAGGTATGGGGCTACACCTTC CASSQSGEVWGYTF
- TRBJ2-7 few TRBV7-2 TGTGCCAGCAGCCCTCTTCCACCAGCGGGTGAGCAGTACTTC CASSPLPPAGEQYF
- TRBJ2-5 - TRBV28 TGTGCCAGCAGTGGTGGGGTACTCCAAGAGACCCAGTACTTC CASSGGVLQETQYF
- TRBJ2-7 few TRBV5-6 TGTGCCAGCAGCTTGCTAGGGACCTCCTACGAGCAGTACTTC CASSLLGTSYEQYF
- TRBJ1-1 - TRBV27 TGTGCCAGCAGTTTAGGGGCAGGCTTGGGAGCTTTCTTT CASSLGAGLGAFF
TRBD1 TRBJ2-7 - TRBV7-2 TGTGCCAGCAGCTTAGAAAGGGACAGCTCCTACAATGAGCAGTACTTC CASSLERDSSYNEQYF
TRBD1 TRBJ2-1 - TRBV5-1 TGCGCCAGCAGCTTGACAGGGGCGGGCAATGAGCAGTTCTTC CASSLTGAGNEQFF
- TRBJ2-3 - TRBV18 TGTGCCAGCCAACCGGGACCTTTCACAGATACGCAGTATTTT CASQPGPFTDTQYF
- TRBJ2-7 few TRBV20-1 TGCAGTGCTTCCGGGACGGAACCCTACGAGCAGTACTTC CSASGTEPYEQYF
- TRBJ2-3 few TRBV5-1 TGCGCCAGCAGCTCCCCTCTAGCGTTCGGCACAGATACGCAGTATTTT CASSSPLAFGTDTQYF